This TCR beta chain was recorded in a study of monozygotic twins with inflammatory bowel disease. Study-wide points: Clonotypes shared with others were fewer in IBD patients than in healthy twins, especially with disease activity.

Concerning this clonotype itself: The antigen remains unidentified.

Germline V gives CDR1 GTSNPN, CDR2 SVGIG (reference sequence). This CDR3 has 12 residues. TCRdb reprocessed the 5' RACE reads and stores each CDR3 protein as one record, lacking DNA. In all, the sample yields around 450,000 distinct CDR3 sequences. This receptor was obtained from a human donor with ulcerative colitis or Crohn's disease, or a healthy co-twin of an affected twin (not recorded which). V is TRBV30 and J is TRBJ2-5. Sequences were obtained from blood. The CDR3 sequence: CAWSQDQETQYF.